The sequence of this TCR beta chain was determined in a study of T cell responses to AZD1222 COVID-19 vaccine. Findings of the study overall: Targets within unmutated variant regions were reportedly found for nearly half of spike-specific TCRs. Clonal diversity was possibly underestimated, and white British individuals and females predominated among donors.

The CDR3 length is 13 residues. Germline V lookup: CDR1 MNHEY, CDR2 SMNVEV (reference sequence). The V segment lost 5 bases and the J segment 7 bases; nucleotides outside the gene matches: 2. Concerning this clone: What it binds is unknown.

Analysis merged second doses at about 4 or about 12 weeks. The repertoire was sequenced with immunoSEQ multiplex PCR; TCRdb's copy has only in-frame clones and lacks some. The sample has roughly 170,000 clones; 85% to 95% are singletons. This chain joins TRBV27 and TRBJ1-5; 10 nucleotides align to TRBD1. The sample was peripheral blood, taken 28 days after the second AZD1222 dose. The receptor comes from an adult who received the AZD1222 COVID-19 vaccine. The CDR3 sequence: CASSPTGGQPQHF. CDR3 DNA: TGTGCCAGCAGTCCGACAGGGGGCCAGCCCCAGCATTTT.